This T cell receptor beta chain was captured by sequencing in a study of blood T cell repertoires in COVID-19. For the study at large: Sites across the United States, Italy and Spain contributed samples from acute and convalescent COVID-19. PBMCs, B-cell-depleted T cells, or T cells were the source of the cDNA or gDNA that made up the material.

In the study's own analysis: From reference gene primer amplification, estimates of nucleated cell counts were derived. The protocol was immunoSEQ multiplex PCR, while the TCRdb copy is restricted to in-frame clones and leaves out a portion. V and J calls and clone size are as listed in that table; D and trimming were resolved from the DNA. Of about 220,000 clones in the sample, 82% were seen once. The CDR3 runs to 16 residues. CDR1 LNHDA and CDR2 SQIVND come from the germline V gene (reference sequence). Trimming removed 3 bases from V and 0 bases from J, with 11 bases in between. This rearrangement joins TRBV19 to TRBJ2-2, with a weak D call TRBD1 (6 bases). Sequencing was carried out using PBMCs or T cells enriched from blood (not recorded which). The sequence derives from a woman aged 60 to 75 who had recovered from COVID-19. The CDR3 bases are TGTGCCAGTAGTATCCCGGGACAACCGAACACCGGGGAGCTGTTTTTT. This gives the protein CASSIPGQPNTGELFF.